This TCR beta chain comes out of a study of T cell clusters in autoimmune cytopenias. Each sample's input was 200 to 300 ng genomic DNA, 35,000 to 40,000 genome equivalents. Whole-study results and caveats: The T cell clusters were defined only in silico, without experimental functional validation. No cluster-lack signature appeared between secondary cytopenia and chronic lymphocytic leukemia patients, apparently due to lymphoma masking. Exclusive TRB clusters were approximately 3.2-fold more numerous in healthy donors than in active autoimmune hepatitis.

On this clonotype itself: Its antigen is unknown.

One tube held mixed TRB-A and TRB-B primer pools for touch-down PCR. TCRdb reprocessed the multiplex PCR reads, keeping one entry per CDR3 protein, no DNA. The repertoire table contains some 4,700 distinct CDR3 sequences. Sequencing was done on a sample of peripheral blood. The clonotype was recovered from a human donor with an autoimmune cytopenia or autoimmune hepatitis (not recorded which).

CDR3 loop: CASSRGLEAFF. The chain has TRBV13 and TRBJ1-1. The germline CDR1 and CDR2 sequences are PRHDT and FYEKMQ (reference sequence). CDR3 length: 11 residues.